The 17 T cell receptor beta chains listed next were all sequenced from one sample in a study of blood T cell repertoires in COVID-19. The method was immunoSEQ multiplex PCR; TCRdb's version includes in-frame clones alone and lacks a portion of them. The sample contains 250,000 to 400,000 clones, about 90% of which appear only once. Sequenced material: PBMCs or T cells enriched from blood (not recorded which). Receptors were obtained from a woman in her 30s who had recovered from COVID-19.

This sequence joins TRBV5-1 and TRBJ2-1; a possible D gene is TRBD2 (5 bases). Germline V lookup: CDR1 SGHRS, CDR2 YFSETQ. The CDR3 consists of 14 residues. Trimming shortened V by 6 bases and J by 6 bases, and 16 bases separated the two germline ends. The CDR3 sequence is CASNRGSSGNEQFF. The CDR3 DNA is TGCGCCAGCAATCGAGGTTCGAGCGGCAATGAGCAGTTCTTC.

This sequence joins TRBV2 and TRBJ1-2; 10 nucleotides match TRBD1. The trim removed 4 bases at V and 8 bases at J, leaving 7 bases unmatched. From germline, CDR1 is SNHLY and CDR2 FYNNEI. CDR3 length: 14 residues. This CDR3 reads CASSGQGAIDGYTF. The CDR3 DNA reads TGTGCCAGCAGTGGACAGGGGGCGATTGACGGCTACACCTTC.

This chain uses TRBV10-3 with TRBJ2-2, with 7 nucleotides matching TRBD1. The CDR3 has 14 amino acids. V lost 5 bases, J lost 0 bases, and 0 bases stayed unmatched. Per germline, CDR1 ENHRY and CDR2 SYGVKD. DNA for the CDR3: TGTGCCATCAGTCAGGGGGCGAACACCGGGGAGCTGTTTTTT. It yields the protein CAISQGANTGELFF.

The V call is TRBV29-1, the J call TRBJ2-5; tentatively, D is TRBD1 (5 bases). This CDR3 is built from 15 residues. V lost 1 base, J lost 3 bases, and 15 bases lay in between. CDR1 is SQVTM, CDR2 ANQGSEA, per germline. CDR3 coding DNA: TGCAGCGTTGAAGGGCCCTCCGAAGGGGAAGAGACCCAGTACTTC. This sequence encodes CSVEGPSEGEETQYF.

This clone was recorded only once. The V gene is TRBV6-2 or TRBV6-3, the J gene TRBJ2-7; no firm D call. CDR1 and CDR2 from the germline V gene are MNHEY and SVGEGT. The CDR3 runs to 12 residues. V gave up 6 bases and J gave up 3 bases, with 9 bases separating them. In DNA form, the CDR3 reads TGTGCCAGCAGCCTACGACTCTACGAGCAGTACTTC. It specifies CASSLRLYEQYF.

The V gene is TRBV5-4, the J gene TRBJ2-3, with D perhaps matching TRBD2 (7 bases). The CDR3 has 17 residues. From germline, CDR1 is SGHNT and CDR2 YYREEE (reference sequence). Trimming cost V 4 bases and J 3 bases, with 21 bases left between them. The CDR3 protein is CASSGGATGLGTDTQYF. CDR3 nucleotides: TGTGCCAGCAGCGGGGGGGCAACAGGGCTGGGTACAGATACGCAGTATTTT.

This chain uses TRBV14 with TRBJ2-7; 8 positions agree with TRBD1. The V segment lost 1 base and the J segment 5 bases; nucleotides outside the gene matches: 16. Germline V gives CDR1 SGHDN, CDR2 FVKESK. The CDR3 runs 18 residues. The CDR3, as DNA: TGTGCCAGCAGCCAAGGAGGACAGGGAATGGGTCGAATCCACGAGCAGTACTTC. Residues: CASSQGGQGMGRIHEQYF.

The V call is TRBV29-1, the J call TRBJ1-6; the D is unclear. Germline V gene data show CDR1 as SQVTM and CDR2 as ANQGSEA. Trimming took off 3 bases at V and 9 bases at J, with 39 bases between the two ends. The CDR3 spans 22 residues. Written as DNA, the CDR3 is TGCAGCGTTGATCGGTCCGGCGAAATAATTCACCCCTCCACCCTTACGGGTTCACCCCTCCACTTT. Residues: CSVDRSGEIIHPSTLTGSPLHF.

The rearrangement joins TRBV6-4 to TRBJ2-1; 7 positions match TRBD1. CDR3 length: 13 amino acids. V lost 10 bases, J lost 3 bases, and 6 bases stayed unmatched. From germline, CDR1 is MRHNA and CDR2 SNTAGT. The CDR3 loop is CATSRQGYNEQFF. The CDR3 DNA is TGTGCCACCTCGAGACAGGGCTACAATGAGCAGTTCTTC.

As concerns this clone: One end of the junction fails to match germline, which may point to a read error. The chain couples TRBV3-1 (or the pseudogene TRBV3-2) to TRBJ2-7; no reliable D call. Germline V gene data show CDR1 as LGHDT and CDR2 as YNNKEL (reference sequence). The CDR3 covers 14 residues. The CDR3 spells CASSQVRVSNEQYF. CDR3 bases: TGTGCCAGCAGCCAGGTTCGCGTCTCCAACGAGCAGTACTTC.

The chain couples TRBV7-9 to TRBJ1-1; maybe TRBD1 (5 bases). V lost 5 bases to trimming and J lost 7 bases, with 11 bases between them. The germline CDR1 and CDR2 sequences are SEHNR and FQNEAQ (reference sequence). The length of the CDR3 is 12 residues. Here the CDR3 reads CASSAAGVEAFF. The CDR3 coding sequence is TGTGCCAGCAGCGCAGCGGGGGTTGAAGCTTTCTTT.

The chain uses TRBV9 and TRBJ2-1; 9 nucleotides match TRBD2. Germline V gene data show CDR1 as SGDLS and CDR2 as YYNGEE. The CDR3 covers 16 residues. V gave up 0 bases and J gave up 8 bases; unmatched junction bases: 9. CDR3 region: CASSVAGLAGTDEQFF. CDR3 nucleotides: TGTGCCAGCAGCGTAGCGGGGCTAGCGGGGACTGATGAGCAGTTCTTC.

The chain combines TRBV7-2 with TRBJ1-5; 9 positions match TRBD1. CDR1 and CDR2 from the germline V gene are SGHTA and FQGNSA. The CDR3 loop spans 15 amino acids. Trimming cost V 5 bases and J 3 bases; bases outside gene matches: 5. CDR3 nucleotide sequence: TGTGCCAGCAGCCCGGACAGGGGCAACAATCAGCCCCAGCATTTT. This sequence encodes CASSPDRGNNQPQHF. Combining the CDR3 with reference TRBV7-2 and TRBJ1-5 gives the whole variable domain GAGVSQSPSNKVTEKGKDVELRCDPISGHTALYWYRQSLGQGLEFLIYFQGNSAPDKSGLPSDRFSAERTGGSVSTLTIQRTQQEDSAVYLCASSPDRGNNQPQHFGDGTRLSIL.

V is TRBV5-1 and J is TRBJ2-5, with TRBD2 matching over 10 bases. There are 14 residues in the CDR3. Unmatched junction bases numbered 4, after V lost 5 bases and J lost 3 bases. Germline CDR1 reads SGHRS; CDR2 reads YFSETQ. CDR3 residues: CASSRTSGEETQYF. Here the CDR3 DNA reads TGCGCCAGCAGTCGGACTAGCGGAGAAGAGACCCAGTACTTC.

CDR3 in amino acids: CASSPGQGKENTIYF. For the CDR3, the DNA is TGCGCCAGCAGTCCGGGACAGGGAAAGGAAAACACCATATATTTT. The chain recombines TRBV4-1 with TRBJ1-3, with 9 bases identical to TRBD1. CDR3 size: 15 residues. Unmatched junction bases numbered 9, after V lost 6 bases and J lost 6 bases. Germline V gene data show CDR1 as MGHRA and CDR2 as YSYEKL.

This clone was observed a single time. The chain couples TRBV27 to TRBJ2-5; the D is unclear. Germline V gene data show CDR1 as MNHEY and CDR2 as SMNVEV (reference sequence). The CDR3 has 11 residues. The V end was cut by 3 bases, the J end by 5 bases, with 4 bases between. CDR3 in amino acids: CASSFEETQYF. CDR3 DNA: TGTGCCAGCAGTTTCGAGGAGACCCAGTACTTC.

The chain joins TRBV6-2 or TRBV6-3 to TRBJ2-1; 12 bases are a match to TRBD2. This CDR3 has 16 residues. Germline CDR1 is MNHEY and CDR2 is SVGEGT. V lost 6 bases to trimming and J lost 7 bases; unmatched junction nucleotides: 10. CDR3 protein: CASSLRTSGVKNEQFF. The DNA of the CDR3 is TGTGCCAGCAGCCTGCGGACTAGCGGGGTAAAGAATGAGCAGTTCTTC.